This entry describes one T cell receptor (beta chain). Its recognized antigen is unknown. Base qualities are not provided; no much larger clone lies one nucleotide away. Inclusive of the bounding cysteine and phenylalanine, the CDR3 is 14 residues long. The DNA shown is the 42-base CDR3, in frame from base 1. Based on the germline V gene, the CDR1 and CDR2 sequences are MNHEY and SVGAGI. V gives up 7 bases and J gives up 4 bases, and the segment between their germline ends measures 16 bases. The immunoSEQ Assay, a bias-controlled multiplex PCR, was used to amplify TCRbeta CDR3 regions from genomic DNA. The authors processed their data as follows. The number of nucleated cells in each sample was estimated from the amplification of reference gene primers within the assay. To quantify the absolute abundance of each unique TCRbeta CDR3 rearrangement, sequence reads were collapsed and filtered. Productive Simpson clonality was computed per sample as the square root of Simpson's diversity index over productive rearrangements. TCRdb provides this immuneACCESS table in a form limited to in-frame rearrangements. Some clones are lacking; in checked studies, under half of them reflect an unresolved V gene, and why the rest are absent is not known. The V and J calls and clone size come from that table; D and trimming were worked out from the DNA. Across this sample there are fewer than 150,000 clones, with 70% to 90% seen only once. The ten largest clones take up roughly 11% of the sample.

This specimen comes from a study of blood T cell repertoires in COVID-19 (TCRdb year 2020). Context from the whole study: Samples from collaborators originated in the United States, Italy and Spain and spanned both the acute and convalescent phases of COVID-19. The repertoires were released in a freely available public database meant as a resource for research on the immune response to SARS-CoV-2. The prospective study material was composed of cDNA or gDNA derived from T cells, B-cell-depleted T cells, or PBMCs. The dataset comprised deeply sampled blood TCRbeta repertoires from subjects exposed to, actively infected with, or recovered from COVID-19. Where HLA class I and class II types were available, the types were taken from metadata supplied by the sample provider, not from assay-based typing. The samples were drawn from the first 160 participants of the ongoing ImmuneRACE study and from over a thousand subjects provided by 6 global collaborators. The sample metadata nearly always contained a de-identified subject ID, COVID-19 status, age in years and sex. What the authors observed across the whole study: Clinical and demographic metadata were provided uncurated, with the amount varying by source and participant.

Collaborating institutions collected whole blood in K2EDTA tubes following their own protocols. For TCRbeta analysis, collaborators shipped samples as frozen whole blood, isolated PBMCs, or DNA extracted from either of those sample types. This TCR was sampled from a woman at least 80 years old with acute or convalescent COVID-19. Sample: peripheral blood. The V and J segments used are TRBV6-5 and TRBJ1-2; TRBD1 could be the D gene, as 5 bases match. The DNA sequence is as follows: TGTGCCAGCACCCCTGGGACGGGAGTCTATGGCTACACCTTC. It codes for CASTPGTGVYGYTF.